This T cell receptor (beta chain) was recorded in a study of cytomegalovirus exposure and HLA in healthy donors. Study-level information: Samples from HLA-typed donors yielded 85 million to 95 million unique TCRs in an early data release. Study-wide findings and caveats: Associated with cytomegalovirus, according to the listing, were around 170 TCR beta chains.

As regards this clone: Its antigen is not identified.

The CDR3 spans 16 residues. Germline lookup yields CDR1 SGDLS and CDR2 YYNGEE. Trimming pared 1 base from V and 0 bases from J, leaving 14 bases between. The PCR contained 60 Vbeta and 13 Jbeta primers. Data came from immunoSEQ multiplex PCR; TCRdb stores just in-frame clones and leaves some out. Of some 150,000 clones detected, approximately 80% appear once; the ten largest clones hold 1.9%. Sequenced input: PBMCs. This receptor was obtained from a woman in her thirties or forties in good health and CMV-seronegative. The chain links TRBV9 to TRBJ2-7; D not certain. The CDR3 nucleotides read TGTGCCAGCAGCGTATACAGCCACCAAACCTCCTACGAGCAGTACTTC. Protein sequence: CASSVYSHQTSYEQYF.